A single sample gave rise to the 30 T cell receptor beta chains below, sequenced in a study of T cells after yellow fever vaccination. TCRdb reanalysed the 5' RACE reads using MiXCR and keeps one entry per CDR3 protein. In the table there are 500,000 to 650,000 distinct CDR3 sequences, approximately 13% of which are singletons. This specimen was PBMCs, taken on the day of the yellow fever booster vaccination. The source of these receptors is a man between 25 and 39 years old who received the YFV17D yellow fever vaccine.

This clonotype appeared many times. The rearrangement links TRBV10-3 to TRBJ2-2; no clear D gene. The CDR3 length is 13 residues. Germline CDR1 ENHRY, CDR2 SYGVKD. V dropped 2 bases and J dropped 3 bases, with 4 bases sitting between them. This CDR3 reads CAISEDYTGELFF. The CDR3 DNA reads as TGTGCCATCAGTGAGGACTACACCGGGGAGCTGTTTTTT.

The V call is TRBV11-2, the J call TRBJ2-2, with no clear D. Trimming took 3 bases from V and 6 from J, leaving 5 bases between them. This CDR3 region has 12 residues. Per the germline V gene, CDR1 is SGHAT and CDR2 is FQNNGV. The CDR3 DNA reads TGTGCCAGCAGCTTCGGTCCCGGGGAGCTGTTTTTT. Translated, it gives CASSFGPGELFF.

V is TRBV7-8 and J is TRBJ2-5, with TRBD2 matching over 9 bases. V gave up 1 base and J gave up 1 base; unmatched junction bases: 1. The germline gives CDR1 SGHVS, CDR2 FQNEAQ. The CDR3 is 15 amino acids. The CDR3 sequence is CASSLGLAAQETQYF. The CDR3, as DNA: TGTGCCAGCAGCTTAGGACTAGCGGCCCAAGAGACCCAGTACTTC.

This clonotype has just a few counts. The rearrangement joins TRBV24-1 to TRBJ2-1, with 11 bases that match TRBD2. The ends lost 4 bases at V and 5 bases at J; junction bases unmatched: 6. CDR1 KGHDR and CDR2 SFDVKD come from the germline V gene. This CDR3 contains 16 residues. In DNA, the CDR3 is TGTGCCACCAGTGACCAAACTAGCGGGAGTAACAATGAGCAGTTCTTC. This codes for CATSDQTSGSNNEQFF.

The chain is built from TRBV6-1 and TRBJ1-6; 9 nucleotides agree with TRBD1. CDR1 is MNHNS, CDR2 SASEGT, per germline. The CDR3 consists of 14 residues. The J segment lost 9 bases and the V segment lost 6 bases, leaving 6 bases of the junction unmatched. The CDR3 region is CASRPGQGSSPLHF. CDR3 sequence (DNA): TGTGCCAGCAGGCCGGGACAGGGAAGTTCACCCCTCCACTTT.

This clonotype came up a few times. The V call is TRBV12-3 or TRBV12-4, the J call TRBJ2-7; 16 bases fit TRBD2. This CDR3 is built from 19 residues. The junction had 10 bases not matched to a gene; V was cut back by 1 base and J by 4 bases. CDR3 residues: CASSLDLGTSGRAWYEQYF. As DNA, the CDR3 is TGTGCCAGCAGTTTAGATCTAGGGACTAGCGGGAGGGCCTGGTACGAGCAGTACTTC.

This clonotype was seen a handful of times. The chain links TRBV20-1 to TRBJ2-1; D may be TRBD1 (5 bases). Trimming removed 2 bases at V and 9 bases at J, with 11 bases between. CDR3 length: 12 amino acids. CDR1 DFQATT and CDR2 SNEGSKA come from the germline V gene (reference sequence). CDR3 region: CSARTTGFEQFF. CDR3 sequence (DNA): TGCAGTGCTAGAACCACAGGATTTGAGCAGTTCTTC.

The chain uses TRBV5-1 and TRBJ2-7, with 8 nucleotides matching TRBD2. This CDR3 has 14 amino acids. V lost 2 bases to trimming and J lost 2 bases; unmatched junction nucleotides: 3. Germline CDR1 and CDR2: SGHRS and YFSETQ. CDR3 bases: TGCGCCAGCAGCTTTAGCGGGACTGCCTACGAGCAGTACTTC. This translates into CASSFSGTAYEQYF.

This rearrangement joins TRBV11-1 to TRBJ2-3, with 16 bases fitting TRBD2. This CDR3 has 18 amino acids. After removal of 4 bases from V and 7 bases from J, the junction contained 11 bases not matched to a gene. The germline V gene has CDR1 SGHAT and CDR2 FQDESV (reference sequence). DNA of the CDR3: TGTGCCAGCAGCTCCTCGGGACTAGCGGGAGGGCCGGCAAATACGCAGTATTTT. Its translation: CASSSSGLAGGPANTQYF.

This clonotype was counted only a few times. This chain links TRBV6-5 with TRBJ2-3; TRBD1 is a possible D gene (6 bases). Germline loops: CDR1 MNHEY, CDR2 SVGAGI. The CDR3 has 15 amino acids. Trimming removed 4 bases from V and 2 bases from J, with 13 bases in between. The CDR3 nucleotides are TGTGCCAGCAGTTCCAGGACAGAAGACACAGATACGCAGTATTTT. Residues: CASSSRTEDTDTQYF.

The chain recombines TRBV4-3 with TRBJ2-1; D perhaps matches TRBD2 (5 bases). V shed 4 bases and J shed 2 bases, with 18 bases lying between them. The germline V gene has CDR1 LGHNA and CDR2 YSLEER. The length of the CDR3 is 17 residues. The CDR3 reads CASSPGKGVGTYNEQFF. As DNA, the CDR3 is TGCGCCAGCAGCCCTGGGAAGGGAGTTGGGACCTACAATGAGCAGTTCTTC.

This clonotype was detected ten times or more. This chain links TRBV20-1 with TRBJ2-1; TRBD2 matches 11 bases. V gave up 5 bases and J gave up 1 base; unmatched junction bases: 13. This CDR3 contains 18 residues. The V gene's germline CDR1 is DFQATT and CDR2 SNEGSKA (reference sequence). The CDR3, as DNA: TGCAGTGCTGACTTACTAGCGGGAGCATCCCAGTCCTACAATGAGCAGTTCTTC. Translating it yields CSADLLAGASQSYNEQFF.

This chain uses TRBV7-2 with TRBJ2-3, with D possibly matching TRBD1 (6 bases). Trimming removed 5 bases at V and 8 bases at J, with 14 bases between. This CDR3 spans 13 amino acids. Germline values: CDR1 SGHTA, CDR2 FQGNSA. CDR3 sequence (DNA): TGTGCCAGCAGCCTCGGCCAGGGGAGTACGCAGTATTTT. Residues: CASSLGQGSTQYF.

The chain carries TRBV4-2 and TRBJ2-5; maybe TRBD1 (6 bases). Germline V gene data show CDR1 as LGHNA and CDR2 as YNFKEQ. CDR3 length equals 15 residues. V was shortened by 5 bases and J by 1 base, with 14 bases between the two germline ends. Here the CDR3 reads CASSATGNLQETQYF. CDR3 nucleotide sequence: TGTGCCAGCAGCGCCACAGGGAACCTCCAAGAGACCCAGTACTTC.

This clonotype appeared many times. This chain connects TRBV5-4 to TRBJ2-3, with D perhaps matching TRBD2 (6 bases). V lost 4 bases to trimming and J lost 0 bases, with 12 bases between them. The germline V gene has CDR1 SGHNT and CDR2 YYREEE (reference sequence). The CDR3 covers 15 residues. In nucleotides, the CDR3 is TGTGCCAGCAGCCGCGGGAACCCTAGCACAGATACGCAGTATTTT. Its translation is CASSRGNPSTDTQYF.

In this sample, this clonotype turned up a few times. The V and J genes are TRBV4-1 and TRBJ2-1; D remains ambiguous. Trimming stripped 3 bases from V and 0 bases from J, with 15 bases between. The CDR3 totals 17 residues. The V gene's germline CDR1 is MGHRA and CDR2 YSYEKL. CDR3 region: CASSQHWVISSYNEQFF. In nucleotides, the CDR3 is TGCGCCAGCAGCCAGCACTGGGTCATTAGCTCCTACAATGAGCAGTTCTTC.

V is TRBV7-2 and J is TRBJ2-1; a possible D gene is TRBD2 (5 bases). Trimming left V 5 bases short and J 5 bases short, with 19 bases between. The CDR3 is made up of 16 amino acids. The germline gives CDR1 SGHTA, CDR2 FQGNSA. The CDR3 bases are TGTGCCAGCAGCCCCCGGGGAGCGCCTTCTCACAATGAGCAGTTCTTC. Translated: CASSPRGAPSHNEQFF.

Concerning this clonotype itself: A junction end diverges from the germline sequence, so it may reflect a read error. The chain carries TRBV4-3 and TRBJ1-2; D is perhaps TRBD1 (5 bases). Germline values: CDR1 LGHNA, CDR2 YSLEER. The CDR3 is 14 amino acids. The DNA of the CDR3 is TGCGCCAGCGGCCAGAAACGGGGCCTCTATGGCTACACCTTC. Translation: CASGQKRGLYGYTF.

This sequence joins TRBV6-2 or TRBV6-3 and TRBJ2-7; D possibly corresponds to TRBD1 (6 bases). V lost 5 bases to trimming and J lost 5 bases, with 22 bases between them. The germline CDR1 and CDR2 sequences are MNHEY and SVGEGT. The CDR3 is 16 amino acids. This CDR3 is CASSQGTGTIFDEQYF. For the CDR3, the DNA is TGTGCCAGCAGTCAAGGTACCGGGACAATTTTCGACGAGCAGTACTTC.

This sequence joins TRBV3-1 and TRBJ2-1, with no clear D. The CDR3 has 17 residues. CDR1 is LGHDT and CDR2 is YNNKEL in the germline V gene (reference sequence). V was clipped by 2 bases and J by 5 bases, with 19 bases between them. The DNA for the CDR3 is TGTGCCAGCAGCCAACTGCCACCCGGTTTGGGTGACAATGAGCAGTTCTTC. Translation gives CASSQLPPGLGDNEQFF.

This clonotype was counted many times. The chain is built from TRBV10-3 and TRBJ2-4; 7 bases are a match to TRBD2. Germline V gives CDR1 ENHRY, CDR2 SYGVKD. Trimming removed 3 bases from V and 0 bases from J; junction bases left unmatched: 5. The CDR3 length is 16 residues. CDR3 DNA: TGTGCCATCAGTGATTCGGGGGGTCGAGCCAAAAACATTCAGTACTTC. It encodes CAISDSGGRAKNIQYF.

This clonotype was detected many times. This chain connects TRBV6-5 to TRBJ2-7, with D possibly being TRBD1 (6 bases). Trimming removed 5 bases at V and 7 bases at J, with 18 bases between. The CDR3 runs to 14 residues. Per germline, CDR1 MNHEY and CDR2 SVGAGI. The CDR3 nucleotides are TGTGCCAGCAGTCACCTCAGGGGAAGGTCAGAGCAGTACTTC. This gives the protein CASSHLRGRSEQYF.

This clonotype has more than one count but fewer than ten. The gene calls are TRBV7-9 and TRBJ2-5, with TRBD2 matching over 10 bases. J lost 2 bases, V lost 4 bases, and 7 bases had no gene match. There are 16 residues in the CDR3. Germline V lookup: CDR1 SEHNR, CDR2 FQNEAQ (reference sequence). CDR3 DNA: TGTGCCAGCAGCTATGGACTAGCGGAACGTCAAGAGACCCAGTACTTC. This gives the protein CASSYGLAERQETQYF.

V and J are TRBV30 and TRBJ2-1; 7 bases fit TRBD1. The germline V gene has CDR1 GTSNPN and CDR2 SVGIG (reference sequence). The CDR3 length is 20 residues. V gave up 4 bases and J gave up 1 base; unmatched junction bases: 22. The CDR3 spells CAWTLSPVGGGFLSYNEQFF. CDR3 in DNA: TGTGCCTGGACCTTGAGCCCTGTAGGGGGCGGGTTTCTGTCCTACAATGAGCAGTTCTTC.

This clonotype was detected a few times. The chain's CDR3 is CASSLSQGISYNEQFF. The CDR3 DNA reads TGTGCCAGCAGTCTCTCACAGGGCATCTCCTACAATGAGCAGTTCTTC. The chain links TRBV12-3 or TRBV12-4 to TRBJ2-1; weak D call: TRBD1 (6 bases). The V and J ends lost 5 bases and 0 bases respectively, with 14 bases between them. The CDR3 has 16 residues.

The chain carries TRBV4-3 and TRBJ2-5; D tentatively fits TRBD1 or TRBD2 (5 bases each). CDR1 is LGHNA and CDR2 is YSLEER in the germline V gene. V lost 1 base, J lost 5 bases, and 8 bases lay in between. The CDR3 spans 13 residues. The CDR3 here is CASSQGDRETQYF. As DNA, the CDR3 is TGCGCCAGCAGCCAAGGGGACCGGGAGACCCAGTACTTC.

This sequence joins TRBV19 and TRBJ2-7; no clear D. CDR3 length: 13 amino acids. V gave up 7 bases and J gave up 1 base, with 11 bases separating them. Germline CDR1 and CDR2: LNHDA and SQIVND (reference sequence). CDR3 coding DNA: TGTGCCAGTAACCCCGGCAGATCCTACGAGCAGTACTTC. It codes for CASNPGRSYEQYF. The variable domain in full, completed from reference TRBV19 and TRBJ2-7, reads DGGITQSPKYLFRKEGQNVTLSCEQNLNHDAMYWYRQDPGQGLRLIYYSQIVNDFQKGDIAEGYSVSREKKESFPLTVTSAQKNPTAFYLCASNPGRSYEQYFGPGTRLTVT.

This clonotype was recorded a few times. The CDR3 DNA reads as TGTGCCAGCAGCCACGGGACAGGGGATTTGGGTGGCTACACCTTC. This gives the protein CASSHGTGDLGGYTF. This chain connects TRBV3-1 to TRBJ1-2; 10 bases match TRBD1. This CDR3 spans 15 amino acids. CDR1 LGHDT and CDR2 YNNKEL come from the germline V gene (reference sequence). The trim removed 3 bases at V and 7 bases at J, leaving 8 bases unmatched.

This rearrangement joins TRBV12-3 or TRBV12-4 to TRBJ2-1; 9 nucleotides match TRBD2. The CDR3 has 16 residues. The V and J ends lost 9 bases and 3 bases, in that order; junction bases with no gene match: 12. CDR3 nucleotide sequence: TGTGCCAGTTCCTCCGGGACTAGCCGGCTCTACAATGAGCAGTTCTTC. It translates to CASSSGTSRLYNEQFF.

This clonotype was counted many times. The chain employs TRBV6-5 and TRBJ2-3, with TRBD2 identical over 10 bases. From germline, CDR1 is MNHEY and CDR2 SVGAGI. The CDR3 consists of 18 residues. The V gene end was trimmed by 0 bases and the J gene end by 2 bases; junction bases not matched to a gene: 8. CDR3 DNA sequence: TGTGCCAGCAGTTACTCTTTCGGACTAGCGGATGACACAGATACGCAGTATTTT. Protein product: CASSYSFGLADDTDTQYF.